This entry describes one T cell receptor (beta chain). No antigen is known for it. This sample is part of a study of identical twins. Findings of the study overall: Twin-shared out-of-frame alpha sequences were enriched for low generation probability.

TCRdb re-analysed the 5' RACE reads in MiXCR, keeping a single row per CDR3 protein. The table has a few hundred thousand distinct CDR3 sequences, approximately 18% seen once. This CDR3 contains 14 residues. CDR1 and CDR2 (germline): KGHDR, SFDVKD. With 6 bases removed from V and 10 bases from J, the gap between germline ends came to 18 bases. The specimen sequenced was naive T cells sorted from blood. This receptor was identified in a man aged 50 to 60 in good health. V is TRBV24-1 and J is TRBJ2-1; a possible D gene is TRBD2 (7 bases). The CDR3 DNA is TGTGCCACCAGTTCCTCTGGGGGGGCTTGGGAGCAGTTCTTC. Translating gives CATSSSGGAWEQFF.